This T cell receptor beta chain is drawn from a study of control samples from healthy donors and cancer patients. The method was immunoSEQ multiplex PCR; TCRdb's version includes in-frame clones alone and lacks a portion of them. The data show more than 85,000 clones, with roughly 83% seen just once and around 40% held by the top ten. The CDR3 sequence is 16 residues long. Trimming cost V 5 bases and J 4 bases; bases outside gene matches: 11. Germline assignment: CDR1 MNHNY and CDR2 SVGAGI (reference sequence). The sequencing sample was made of PBMCs. The V call is TRBV6-6, the J call TRBJ2-1, with TRBD2 matching 7 bases. This sequence originates from a man between 65 and 85 years old with lung cancer. CDR3 protein: CASSPRGGGPYNEQFF. CDR3 nucleotide sequence: TGTGCCAGCAGTCCTAGGGGCGGGGGACCATACAATGAGCAGTTCTTC.